The T cell receptor beta chain described here comes from a study of blood T cell repertoires in COVID-19. Generated by immunoSEQ multiplex PCR, the TCRdb table keeps only in-frame clones and is missing some. Of about 410,000 clones in the sample, 89% were seen once. V dropped 0 bases and J dropped 2 bases, with 8 bases sitting between them. The germline gives CDR1 SGHRS, CDR2 YFSETQ. The CDR3 has 14 residues. As regards this clone: This CDR3 is also generated by other DNA sequences in the sample.

Sequencing was performed on peripheral blood. The rearrangement uses TRBV5-1 and TRBJ1-1; perhaps TRBD1 as D (6 bases). The TCR sequence derives from a woman aged 40 to 50 with COVID-19, enrolled during active disease. CDR3 sequence (DNA): TGCGCCAGCAGCTTGGAGGGGGTCAACACTGAAGCTTTCTTT. It yields the protein CASSLEGVNTEAFF.